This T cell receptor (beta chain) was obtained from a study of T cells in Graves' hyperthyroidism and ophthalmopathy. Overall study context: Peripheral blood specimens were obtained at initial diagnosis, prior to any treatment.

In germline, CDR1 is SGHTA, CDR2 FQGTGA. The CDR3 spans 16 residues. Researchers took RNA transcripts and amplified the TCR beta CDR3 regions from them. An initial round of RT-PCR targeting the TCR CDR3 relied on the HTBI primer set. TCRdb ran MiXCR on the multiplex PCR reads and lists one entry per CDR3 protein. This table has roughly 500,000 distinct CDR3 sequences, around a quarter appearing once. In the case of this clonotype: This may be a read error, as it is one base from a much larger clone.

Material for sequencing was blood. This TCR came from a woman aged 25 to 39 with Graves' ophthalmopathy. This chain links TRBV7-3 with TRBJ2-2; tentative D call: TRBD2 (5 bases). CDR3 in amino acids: CASSLRFTLGTGELCF. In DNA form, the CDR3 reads TGTGCCAGCAGCTTAAGATTCACACTGGGAACCGGGGAGCTGTGTTTT.